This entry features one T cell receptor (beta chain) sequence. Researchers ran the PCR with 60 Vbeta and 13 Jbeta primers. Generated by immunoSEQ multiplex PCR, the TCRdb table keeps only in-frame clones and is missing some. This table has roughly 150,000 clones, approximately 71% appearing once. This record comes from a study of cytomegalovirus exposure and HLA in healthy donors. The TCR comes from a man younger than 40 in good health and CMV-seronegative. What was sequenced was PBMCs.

Written as DNA, the CDR3 is TGCAGCGTAAGACTAGCGGGAGGGGTTGCCGATACGCAGTATTTT. Its protein product is CSVRLAGGVADTQYF. The chain carries TRBV29-1 and TRBJ2-3; 14 bases are shared with TRBD2. The germline V gene encodes CDR1 SQVTM and CDR2 ANQGSEA. The length of the CDR3 is 15 residues. With V trimmed by 6 bases and J by 6 bases, 8 bases remained unmatched.